This record covers a single T cell receptor beta chain. Its antigen is currently unknown. Sequenced by immunoSEQ multiplex PCR; TCRdb stores in-frame clones only, minus some. The sample shows 69,000 or so clones, roughly 80% of them seen only once. The sample is drawn from a study of early stage breast cancer tumors. Whole-study findings and limits: Most shared enriched TCRB sequences were commonly generated ones. In about 90% of the 16 patients, blood comparison separated tumor from normal breast. Chain pairing and CD4, CD8 or FOXP3 expression were not captured.

Trimming removed 4 bases from V and 2 bases from J, with 14 bases in between. Germline V gene sequence: CDR1 SEHNR, CDR2 FQNEAQ (reference sequence). The CDR3 is 15 amino acids. The TCR sequence derives from a person aged 35-55 years with breast cancer. The sequenced sample consisted of blood. V and J are TRBV7-9 and TRBJ2-5, with D possibly being TRBD2 (5 bases). This chain's CDR3 is CASSSLDWTQETQYF. DNA for the CDR3: TGTGCCAGCAGCTCCCTGGACTGGACGCAAGAGACCCAGTACTTC.